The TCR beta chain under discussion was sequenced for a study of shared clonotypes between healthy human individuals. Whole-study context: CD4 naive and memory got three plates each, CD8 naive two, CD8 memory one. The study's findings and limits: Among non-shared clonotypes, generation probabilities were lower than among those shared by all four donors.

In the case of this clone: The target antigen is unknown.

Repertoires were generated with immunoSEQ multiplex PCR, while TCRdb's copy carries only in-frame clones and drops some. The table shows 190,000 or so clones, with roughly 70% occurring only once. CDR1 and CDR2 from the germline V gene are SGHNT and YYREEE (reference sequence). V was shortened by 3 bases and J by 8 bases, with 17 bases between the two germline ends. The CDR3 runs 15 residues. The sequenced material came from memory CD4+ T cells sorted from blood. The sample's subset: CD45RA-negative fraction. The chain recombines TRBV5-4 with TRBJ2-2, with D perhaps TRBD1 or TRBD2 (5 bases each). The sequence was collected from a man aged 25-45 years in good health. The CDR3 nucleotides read TGTGCCAGCAGCTCCCCCGGGACCCCCGAGGGGGAGCTGTTTTTT. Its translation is CASSSPGTPEGELFF.